This TCR beta chain came from a study of T-cell memory formation after mild COVID-19 (dated by TCRdb to 2020 to 2022). Study-wide context: TCR sequence clusters from the two donors were found to be largely donor specific. Longitudinal TCRalpha and TCRbeta repertoire sequencing tracked T-cell clones expanding and contracting after mild COVID-19 in a couple of donors. The cohort comprised two young, previously healthy adult volunteers, one female and one male. The study at large found these results: The detection of some responding clones in pre-infection memory suggests that pre-existing cross-reactive memory T cells joined the SARS-CoV-2 response. Clones contracting from day 15 to 85 had balanced CD4/CD8 phenotypes, while a second wave expanding from day 15 to 37 was biased towards CD4+. The second-wave clones that peaked on day 37 were not confirmed to be SARS-CoV-2 specific. Only two mild cases were covered by the study, and larger cohorts that include severe cases with pre-infection samples were considered necessary. Contracting CD4+ clones were located mainly in the CM and EM memory subsets, whereas CD8+ clones were found to be enriched in EMRA.

This clonotype was detected only a few times. Its antigen remains unidentified. Base quality data are lacking; no much larger clone is found one base away. Ficoll-Paque density gradient centrifugation was the method used to isolate PBMCs. The CDR1 and CDR2 encoded by the germline V gene are MGHRA and YSYEKL. The CDR3, from cysteine to phenylalanine, totals 15 residues. Only the CDR3 region is kept as DNA, spanning 45 bases read in frame from base 1. V and J lose 0 bases and 2 bases, and a span of 9 bases separates them. TCRdb shows the sequencer as Illumina NovaSeq 6000. cDNA libraries for TCRalpha and TCRbeta were prepared by 5'RACE using constant-segment primers, with sample barcodes and unique molecular identifiers added. Trizol reagent was used to extract RNA from every sample. Libraries were amplified in two PCR steps, with a second sample barcode and Illumina TruSeq adapters added in the second step. The libraries were sequenced on an Illumina NovaSeq using 2 x 150 bp paired-end reads. In the authors' own workflow: With migec v1.2.7, reads were demultiplexed and then collapsed into UMI-guided consensus sequences. Using mixcr v2.1.11, UMI consensuses were aligned to TRA and TRB V and J templates and then assembled into clonotypes. A clonotype was counted as expanded or contracted only if both edgeR and NoisET called the change significant, with noise models trained on biological replicates. For edgeR calls, the thresholds were a false discovery rate-adjusted p below 0.01 and a log2 fold-change of 1. PCA with hierarchical clustering of max-normalized trajectories of the 1000 most abundant clonotypes was used as exploratory dynamics analysis. Separately sequenced CD4+ and CD8+ repertoires were used to assign the CD4 or CD8 phenotype of responding clones. In TCRdb, the public reads were trimmed at Q25 with fastp and aligned with MiXCR, with productive beta chains retained. CDR3 protein sequences are deduplicated, and each keeps its most common genes and DNA. TCRdb's processing, not the authors', yielded these V and J calls. The sample has roughly 580,000 distinct CDR3 sequences on record, approximately 18% of them singletons. 12% of the sample is taken by the ten largest.

The sequence was collected from an adult woman who had mild COVID-19 (a few samples of this study predate the infection). The sample titles of this study are shuffled in the database, so cell type and time point are left out; the donor was told from shared clones. This chain joins TRBV4-1 to TRBJ2-3; possibly the D gene is TRBD1, per 5 matching bases. The sample was PBMCs or a T cell subset sorted from them (not recorded which). The CDR3 is CASSQDGRATDTQYF. The bases are TGCGCCAGCAGCCAAGATGGCAGGGCCACAGATACGCAGTATTTT.